The TCR beta chain described here comes from a study of long-term antiretroviral therapy in people with HIV. Survey-level resolution applied to immunoSEQ assay v3.0. TCRdb keeps only in-frame clones here, not all; method: immunoSEQ multiplex PCR. The data contain about 17,000 clones, approximately 80% of them singletons. Trimming took off 1 base at V and 1 base at J, with 11 bases between the two ends. Germline CDR1 is LGHNT and CDR2 is FRNRAP. CDR3 length: 16 amino acids. Sample: unsorted PBMCs, taken 0.3 years after starting antiretroviral therapy. The V call is TRBV12-5, the J call TRBJ2-1, with a tentative D call TRBD2 (6 bases). This TCR derives from a woman in her forties or fifties with HIV. The CDR3 nucleotides are TGTGCTAGTGGTTTGGGAGGGCGGGGATCCTACAATGAGCAGTTCTTC. Translating it yields CASGLGGRGSYNEQFF.